This TCR beta chain originates from a study of T-cell memory formation after mild COVID-19. The CDR3 totals 15 residues. In germline, CDR1 is ENHRY, CDR2 SYGVKD. V lost 0 bases and J lost 4; bases outside the gene matches: 3. TCRdb passed the 5' RACE reads through MiXCR, listing each CDR3 protein once. This table holds 250,000 or so distinct CDR3 sequences, more than 15% found once. Sequences were obtained from PBMCs or a T cell subset sorted from them (not recorded which). V is TRBV10-3 and J is TRBJ1-1; the match to TRBD1 covers 9 bases. The TCR originated in a man between 18 and 29 years old who had mild COVID-19 (a few samples of this study predate the infection). Cell type and time point are not known. The CDR3 is CAISESTGGPTEAFF. CDR3 DNA: TGTGCCATCAGTGAGTCCACAGGGGGCCCCACTGAAGCTTTCTTT.